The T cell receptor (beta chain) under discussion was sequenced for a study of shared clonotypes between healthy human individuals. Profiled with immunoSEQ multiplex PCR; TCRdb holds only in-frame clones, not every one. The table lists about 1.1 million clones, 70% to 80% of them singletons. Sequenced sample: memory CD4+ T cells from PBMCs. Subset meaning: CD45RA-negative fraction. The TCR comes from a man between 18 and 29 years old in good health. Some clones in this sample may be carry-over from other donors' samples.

CDR3 bases: TGTGCCAGCAGCGCGGGACAGGGTATGGACGAGCAGTACTTC. It yields the protein CASSAGQGMDEQYF. The gene calls are TRBV9 and TRBJ2-7; 9 bases match TRBD1. CDR1 is SGDLS and CDR2 is YYNGEE in the germline V gene. The CDR3 is 14 amino acids. With V trimmed by 3 bases and J by 5 bases, 6 bases remained unmatched.